This TCR beta chain was retrieved from a study of CD8 T cells in Susac syndrome. Study-level information: Sequenced Susac syndrome patients included five or six with clinically active disease and 8 or 9 in remission. Blood was drawn from patients with Susac syndrome. At that point, they were therapy-naive, on corticosteroids, or on intravenous immunoglobulin alone.

The CDR3 is 14 amino acids. Per the germline V gene, CDR1 is DFQATT and CDR2 is SNEGSKA (reference sequence). The J segment lost 0 bases and the V segment lost 5 bases, leaving 4 bases of the junction unmatched. General study findings and limits: The study recognized that its TCR sequencing and HLA analysis covered a relatively small number of individuals.

RNA, at about 0.5 to 1 ug, was reverse transcribed with random hexamers. Each CDR3 protein gets one entry after TCRdb re-called the immunoSEQ multiplex PCR reads with MiXCR. Of 200,000 or so distinct CDR3 sequences listed, approximately 95% are singletons. As for this clonotype: The antigen remains undetermined.

Negative isolation was used for CD8+ and CD4+ T cells, and FACS enrichment was applied to TEMRA cells. This clonotype originated in a human donor with Susac syndrome. Sequenced material: CD4+ T cells from PBMCs. The V gene is TRBV20-1, the J gene TRBJ2-7, with TRBD1 matching 10 bases. Here the CDR3 reads CSAAGQGSSYEQYF. The DNA of the CDR3 is TGCAGTGCTGCGGGACAGGGGTCCTCCTACGAGCAGTACTTC.